This T cell receptor (beta chain) was sequenced for a study of T cells in Graves' hyperthyroidism and ophthalmopathy. CDR1 is GTSNPN, CDR2 SVGIG, per germline (reference sequence). The V gene lost 3 bases and the J gene lost 10 bases, with 12 bases spanning the gap. There are 11 residues in the CDR3. There are many counts of this clonotype. There were TCR beta CDR3 regions amplified from RNA transcripts. The HTBI primer set served for first-round RT-PCR of the TCR CDR3. TCRdb itself ran the multiplex PCR reads through MiXCR, one entry per CDR3 protein. The sample contains around 530,000 distinct CDR3 sequences, 15% to 20% of which appear only once.

The TCR originated in a woman between 18 and 29 years old with Graves' ophthalmopathy. Sequenced: blood. The chain uses TRBV30 and TRBJ1-1; D is ambiguous. CDR3 loop: CAWRAAGLAFF. The CDR3 coding sequence is TGTGCCTGGAGAGCGGCAGGACTAGCTTTCTTT.